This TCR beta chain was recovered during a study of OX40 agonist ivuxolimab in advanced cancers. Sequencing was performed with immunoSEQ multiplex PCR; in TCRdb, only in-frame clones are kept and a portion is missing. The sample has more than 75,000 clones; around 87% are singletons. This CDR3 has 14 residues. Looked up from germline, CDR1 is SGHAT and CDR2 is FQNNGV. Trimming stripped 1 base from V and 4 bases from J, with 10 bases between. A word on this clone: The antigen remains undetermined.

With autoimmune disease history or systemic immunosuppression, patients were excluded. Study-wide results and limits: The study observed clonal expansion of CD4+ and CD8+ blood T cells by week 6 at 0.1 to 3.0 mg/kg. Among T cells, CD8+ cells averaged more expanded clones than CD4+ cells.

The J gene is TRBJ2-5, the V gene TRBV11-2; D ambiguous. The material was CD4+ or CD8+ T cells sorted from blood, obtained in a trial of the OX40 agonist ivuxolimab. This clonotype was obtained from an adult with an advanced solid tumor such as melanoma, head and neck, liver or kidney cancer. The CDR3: CASSLGSRRETQYF. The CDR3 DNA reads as TGTGCCAGCAGCTTAGGGTCCAGGAGAGAGACCCAGTACTTC.